This T cell receptor beta chain was captured by sequencing in a study of metastatic and nonmetastatic thyroid tumors (dated by TCRdb to about 2020). Describing the broader study: Repertoires from peripheral blood and from tumor or nodule tissue samples of malignant and benign thyroid patients were compared.

The protocol used for the library was PCR. TCRdb records Illumina HiSeq 4000 as the sequencer. High-throughput sequencing was used to profile the CDR3 region of the TCR beta-chain in every patient. The study's own analysis went as follows. The researchers built a classifier to tell apart papillary thyroid cancer patients with distant metastasis, based on CDR3 differences among clinicopathological groups. Repertoire diversity was assessed with the Shannon index, and tumor-blood repertoire similarity with the Morisita-Horn index. In TCRdb, the public reads were trimmed at Q25 with fastp and aligned with MiXCR, with productive beta chains retained. The V and J calls were determined by TCRdb, not by the authors. Present in this sample are around 6,400 clones, around 16% of which were seen just once. Approximately 10% of the sample is in the top ten clones. In the case of this clone: Its antigen specificity is not known. No base-level quality is on record; no much larger clone is a single base apart.

Overall study outcomes, separate from this receptor: TCR beta diversity was reported as significantly higher in malignant tumors than in benign nodules, in both blood and tumor samples.

Measured from the cysteine to the phenylalanine, the CDR3 is 13 residues long. Of all the DNA, just the CDR3 is kept, 39 bases in frame from base 1. V is clipped by 4 bases and J by 0 bases, and the sequence between their germline boundaries is 6 bases long. CDR1 and CDR2, looked up from the germline V gene (reference sequence), are GTSNPN and SVGIG. None of the patients had been given any treatment before thyroid surgery. Using T-cell receptor beta sequencing, the researchers looked back retrospectively at clinical samples from patients, gathered between the early 2010s and the late 2010s. The sequence was collected from a male donor with papillary thyroid cancer or a benign thyroid nodule (not recorded which). Some clones in this sample may be carry-over from other donors' samples. Sequencing used tumor tissue. The chain couples TRBV30 to TRBJ2-2; too little of a D gene remains to name it. The CDR3 amino acid sequence is: CAWIPTNTGELFF. At the DNA level, the sequence is TGTGCCTGGATTCCGACGAACACCGGGGAGCTGTTTTTT.